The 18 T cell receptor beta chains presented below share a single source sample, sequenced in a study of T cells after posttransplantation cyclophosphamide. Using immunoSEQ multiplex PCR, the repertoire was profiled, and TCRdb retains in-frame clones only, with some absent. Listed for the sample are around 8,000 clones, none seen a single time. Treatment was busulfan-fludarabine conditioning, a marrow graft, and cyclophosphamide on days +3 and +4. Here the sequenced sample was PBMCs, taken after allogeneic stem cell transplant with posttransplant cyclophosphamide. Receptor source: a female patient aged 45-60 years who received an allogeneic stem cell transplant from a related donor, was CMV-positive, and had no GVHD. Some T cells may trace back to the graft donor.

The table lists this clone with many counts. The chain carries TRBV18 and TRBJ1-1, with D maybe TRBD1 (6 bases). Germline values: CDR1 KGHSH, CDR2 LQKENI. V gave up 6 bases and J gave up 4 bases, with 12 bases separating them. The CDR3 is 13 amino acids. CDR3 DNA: TGTGCCAGCTCCCTCGGGGGGGCCACTGAAGCTTTCTTT. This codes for CASSLGGATEAFF. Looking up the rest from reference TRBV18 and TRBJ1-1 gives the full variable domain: NAGVMQNPRHLVRRRGQEARLRCSPMKGHSHVYWYRQLPEEGLKFMVYLQKENIIDESGMPKERFSAEFPKEGPSILRIQQVVRGDSAAYFCASSLGGATEAFFGQGTRLTVV.

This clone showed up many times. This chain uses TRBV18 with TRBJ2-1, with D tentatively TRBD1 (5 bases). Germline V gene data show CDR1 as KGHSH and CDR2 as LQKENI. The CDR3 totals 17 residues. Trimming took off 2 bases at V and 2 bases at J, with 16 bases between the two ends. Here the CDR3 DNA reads TGTGCCAGCTCACCAAGGGGCCCCGAGTTGACCTACAATGAGCAGTTCTTC. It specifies CASSPRGPELTYNEQFF.

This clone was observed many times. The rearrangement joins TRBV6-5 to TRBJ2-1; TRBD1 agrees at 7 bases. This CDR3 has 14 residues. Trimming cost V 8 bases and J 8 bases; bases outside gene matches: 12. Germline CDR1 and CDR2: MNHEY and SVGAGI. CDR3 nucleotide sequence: TGTGCCAGCCAACCGCCACACAGGGGTTATGAGCAGTTCTTC. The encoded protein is CASQPPHRGYEQFF.

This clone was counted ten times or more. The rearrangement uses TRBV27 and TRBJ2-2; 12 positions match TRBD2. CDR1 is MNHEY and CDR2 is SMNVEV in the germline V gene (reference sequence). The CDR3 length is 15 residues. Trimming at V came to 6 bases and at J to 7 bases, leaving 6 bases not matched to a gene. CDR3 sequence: CASRLLAGGGGELFF. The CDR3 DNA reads TGTGCCAGCAGGCTTCTAGCGGGAGGGGGCGGGGAGCTGTTTTTT.

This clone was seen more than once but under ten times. CDR3 sequence: CASSLEAGGGDTQYF. DNA for the CDR3: TGTGCCAGCAGCTTAGAGGCGGGAGGGGGAGATACGCAGTATTTT. The V call is TRBV11-2, the J call TRBJ2-3, with 9 bases matching TRBD2. Trimming took 0 bases from V and 5 from J; bases not matched to a gene: 3. Germline values: CDR1 SGHAT, CDR2 FQNNGV. The CDR3 sequence is 15 residues long.

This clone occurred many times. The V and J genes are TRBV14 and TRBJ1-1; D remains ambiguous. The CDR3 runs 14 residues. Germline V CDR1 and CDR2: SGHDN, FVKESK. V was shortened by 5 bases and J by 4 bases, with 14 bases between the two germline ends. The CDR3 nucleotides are TGTGCCAGCAGCTGGCGGACTGGGATCACTGAAGCTTTCTTT. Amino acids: CASSWRTGITEAFF.

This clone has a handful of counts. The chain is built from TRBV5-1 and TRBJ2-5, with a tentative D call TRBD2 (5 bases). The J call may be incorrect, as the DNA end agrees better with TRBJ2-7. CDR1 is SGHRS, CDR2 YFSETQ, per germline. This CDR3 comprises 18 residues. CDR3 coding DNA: TGCGCCAGCAGCTTGTTGATCGGAGCTGTTCGGGGATCCTACGAGCAGTACTTC. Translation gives CASSLLIGAVRGSYEQYF.

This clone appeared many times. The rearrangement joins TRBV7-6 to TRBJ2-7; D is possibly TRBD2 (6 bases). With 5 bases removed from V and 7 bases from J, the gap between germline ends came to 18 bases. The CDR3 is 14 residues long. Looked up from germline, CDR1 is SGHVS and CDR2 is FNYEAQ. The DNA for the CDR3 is TGTGCCAGCAGCCCCCTCGGGACTTCGGGGGAGCAGTACTTC. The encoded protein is CASSPLGTSGEQYF.

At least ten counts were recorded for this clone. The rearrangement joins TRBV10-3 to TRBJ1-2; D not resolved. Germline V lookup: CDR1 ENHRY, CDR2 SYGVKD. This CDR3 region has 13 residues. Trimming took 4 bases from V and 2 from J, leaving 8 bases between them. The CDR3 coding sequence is TGTGCCATCAGTGGAGGGCAGAACTATGGCTACACCTTC. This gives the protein CAISGGQNYGYTF.

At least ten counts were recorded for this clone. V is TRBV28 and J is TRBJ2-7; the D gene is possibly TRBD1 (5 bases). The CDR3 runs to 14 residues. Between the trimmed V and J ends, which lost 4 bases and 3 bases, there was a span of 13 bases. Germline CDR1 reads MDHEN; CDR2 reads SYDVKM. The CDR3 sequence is CASSSTGTYYEQYF. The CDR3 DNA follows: TGTGCCAGCAGTTCCACAGGAACCTACTACGAGCAGTACTTC.

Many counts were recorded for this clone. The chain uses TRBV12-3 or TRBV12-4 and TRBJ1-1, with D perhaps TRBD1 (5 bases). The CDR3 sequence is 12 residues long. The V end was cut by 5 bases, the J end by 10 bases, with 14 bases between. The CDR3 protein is CASSSRAAGAFF. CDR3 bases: TGTGCCAGCAGTAGCAGGGCGGCTGGAGCTTTCTTT.

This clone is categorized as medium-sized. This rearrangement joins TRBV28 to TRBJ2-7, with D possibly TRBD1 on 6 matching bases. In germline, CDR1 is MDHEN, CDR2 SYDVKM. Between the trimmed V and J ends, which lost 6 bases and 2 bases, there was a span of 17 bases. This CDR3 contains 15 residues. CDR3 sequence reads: CASSPGLGAPYEQYF. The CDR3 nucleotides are TGTGCCAGCAGCCCAGGGCTGGGGGCCCCCTACGAGCAGTACTTC.

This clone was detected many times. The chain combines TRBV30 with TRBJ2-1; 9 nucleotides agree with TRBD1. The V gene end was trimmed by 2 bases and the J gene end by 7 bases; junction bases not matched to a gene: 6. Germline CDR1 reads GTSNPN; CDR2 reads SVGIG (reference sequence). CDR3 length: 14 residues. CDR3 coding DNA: TGTGCCTGGAGTCCCGGGACAGGGTCTAATGAGCAGTTCTTC. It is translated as CAWSPGTGSNEQFF.

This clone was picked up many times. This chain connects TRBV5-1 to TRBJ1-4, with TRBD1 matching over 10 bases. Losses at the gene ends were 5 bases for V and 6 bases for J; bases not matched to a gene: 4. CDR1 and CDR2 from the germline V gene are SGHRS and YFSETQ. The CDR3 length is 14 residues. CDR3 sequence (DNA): TGCGCCAGCAGACTCGGGACAGGGGATGAAAAACTGTTTTTT. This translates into CASRLGTGDEKLFF.

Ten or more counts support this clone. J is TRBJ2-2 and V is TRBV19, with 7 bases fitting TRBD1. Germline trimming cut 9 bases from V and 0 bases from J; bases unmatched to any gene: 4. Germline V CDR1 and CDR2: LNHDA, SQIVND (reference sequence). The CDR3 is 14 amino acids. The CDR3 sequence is CASTGDANTGELFF. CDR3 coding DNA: TGTGCCAGCACAGGGGACGCGAACACCGGGGAGCTGTTTTTT. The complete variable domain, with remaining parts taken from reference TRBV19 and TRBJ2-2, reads DGGITQSPKYLFRKEGQNVTLSCEQNLNHDAMYWYRQDPGQGLRLIYYSQIVNDFQKGDIAEGYSVSREKKESFPLTVTSAQKNPTAFYLCASTGDANTGELFFGEGSRLTVL.

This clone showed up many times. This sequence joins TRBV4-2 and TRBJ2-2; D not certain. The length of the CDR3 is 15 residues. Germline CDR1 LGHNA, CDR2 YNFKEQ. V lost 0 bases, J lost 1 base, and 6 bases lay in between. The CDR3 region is CASSQDPGNTGELFF. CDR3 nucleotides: TGTGCCAGCAGCCAAGATCCCGGGAACACCGGGGAGCTGTTTTTT.

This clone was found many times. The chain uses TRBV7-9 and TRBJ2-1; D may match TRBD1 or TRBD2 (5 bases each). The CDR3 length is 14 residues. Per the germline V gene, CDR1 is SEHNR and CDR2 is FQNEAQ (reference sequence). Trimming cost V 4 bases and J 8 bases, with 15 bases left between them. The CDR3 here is CASSSPEGWDEQFF. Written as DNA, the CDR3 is TGTGCCAGCAGCTCCCCAGAGGGGTGGGATGAGCAGTTCTTC.

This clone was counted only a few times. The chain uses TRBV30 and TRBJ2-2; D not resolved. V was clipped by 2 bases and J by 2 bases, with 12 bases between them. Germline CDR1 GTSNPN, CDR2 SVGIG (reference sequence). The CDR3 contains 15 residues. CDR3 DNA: TGTGCCTGGAGTTTGGGCAGGATTAACACCGGGGAGCTGTTTTTT. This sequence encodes CAWSLGRINTGELFF.